Listed below are T cell receptor beta chains from one sample, sequenced in a study of cytomegalovirus exposure and HLA in healthy donors. The assay was immunoSEQ multiplex PCR, and TCRdb's table has in-frame clones only and misses some. The sample lists more than 85,000 clones; around 78% were seen once. Sequences were obtained from PBMCs. These receptors were obtained from a woman aged 25 to 39 in good health and CMV-seronegative. CDR3s include the opening cysteine and the closing phenylalanine or tryptophan. D genes are given only for firm matches.

TRBD2,TRBJ2-1,TRBV4-1,TGCGCCAGCAGCCAGGGACTAGAGAGCTCCTACAATGAGCAGTTCTTC,CASSQGLESSYNEQFF
-,TRBJ1-1,TRBV27,TGTGCCAGCAGTTTACAGGGCTATAACACTGAAGCTTTCTTT,CASSLQGYNTEAFF
-,TRBJ2-5,TRBV28,TGTGCCAGCAGTTTGTTGGGAGAAGGAGAGACCCAGTACTTC,CASSLLGEGETQYF
-,TRBJ1-5,TRBV4-3,TGCGCCAGCAGCCAAGATCGCCCTGCGAGCAATCAGCCCCAGCATTTT,CASSQDRPASNQPQHF
TRBD2,TRBJ2-5,TRBV4-3,TGCGCCAGCAGCCAAACTAGCGGGGGCCCGTCGATTGCCCAGTACTTC,CASSQTSGGPSIAQYF
TRBD1,TRBJ1-6,TRBV27,TGTGCCAGCCGACCAGACCCGGCCGGACAGGGTTATAATTCACCCCTCCACTTT,CASRPDPAGQGYNSPLHF
TRBD2,TRBJ2-5,TRBV5-4,TGTGCCAGCAGCGGACTAGCGGGGGAAGAGACCCAGTACTTC,CASSGLAGEETQYF
TRBD1,TRBJ1-2,TRBV30,TGTGCCTGGCTAAAAATACCCGAAAGACAGGGGGCAAACTATGGCTACACCTTC,CAWLKIPERQGANYGYTF
-,TRBJ1-2,TRBV5-6,TGTGCCAGCAGCTTGGTCTCCTTAGAATATGGCTACACCTTC,CASSLVSLEYGYTF
TRBD1,TRBJ1-1,TRBV4-3,TGCGCCAGCAAGGGAACAGGGGGCACTGAAGCTTTCTTT,CASKGTGGTEAFF